The clone carrying this T cell receptor (beta chain) was recorded many times. The antigen remains unidentified. TCRdb re-called the RT-PCR reads through MiXCR, storing one row per CDR3 protein. Of 300,000 to 350,000 distinct CDR3 sequences in the sample, 20% to 25% were seen once. CDR1 is SGHTA, CDR2 FQGNSA, per germline. The CDR3 is made up of 13 amino acids. Trimming stripped 1 base from V and 2 bases from J, with 3 bases between. These data come from a study of response to subunit inactivated influenza vaccine. Study results and caveats: Each seasonal flu vaccination may recruit only limited new T cells, authors suggested.

This specimen was PBMCs from blood, taken approximately 22 months after vaccination. This receptor was obtained from a man aged 50-75 years who received an inactivated influenza vaccine. The chain has TRBV7-2 and TRBJ2-1; D ambiguous. The DNA for the CDR3 is TGTGCCAGCAGCTTAGGGGCCTACAATGAGCAGTTCTTC. Encoded protein: CASSLGAYNEQFF. Full variable domain (rest looked up from reference TRBV7-2 and TRBJ2-1): GAGVSQSPSNKVTEKGKDVELRCDPISGHTALYWYRQSLGQGLEFLIYFQGNSAPDKSGLPSDRFSAERTGGSVSTLTIQRTQQEDSAVYLCASSLGAYNEQFFGPGTRLTVL.